Listed here are 27 T cell receptor beta chains from one sample, sequenced in a study of shared clonotypes between healthy human individuals. Method: immunoSEQ multiplex PCR; TCRdb's copy keeps in-frame clones and lacks some. This sample has about 2.1 million clones; about 94% occur once, and the top ten carry approximately 1.6%. Naive CD8 populations comprised CD45RO-negative cells positively selected for CCR7, excluding terminally differentiated effector memory CD45RA+ cells. Material for sequencing was naive CD8+ T cells from PBMCs. The receptors stem from a man aged 18 to 29 in good health. Some clones in this sample may be carry-over from other donors' samples.

J is TRBJ2-1 and V is TRBV27, with D tentatively TRBD1 or TRBD2 (5 bases each). The V gene lost 3 bases and the J gene lost 8 bases, with 14 bases spanning the gap. Germline assignment: CDR1 MNHEY and CDR2 SMNVEV (reference sequence). The CDR3 totals 14 residues. CDR3 nucleotides: TGTGCCAGCAGTTTCCGGGACCCGCGTCATGAGCAGTTCTTC. Translated: CASSFRDPRHEQFF.

This sequence joins TRBV4-2 and TRBJ2-7; 8 nucleotides match TRBD2. CDR3 length: 15 residues. Germline lookup yields CDR1 LGHNA and CDR2 YNFKEQ. J was trimmed by 2 bases and V by 4 bases; bases with no gene match: 7. The CDR3 protein is CASSPGGGYPYEQYF. The CDR3 bases are TGTGCCAGCAGCCCTGGCGGGGGGTATCCCTACGAGCAGTACTTC.

The genes are TRBV19 and TRBJ2-3; D is perhaps TRBD1 or TRBD2 (6 bases each). Germline V gives CDR1 LNHDA, CDR2 SQIVND (reference sequence). This CDR3 spans 13 amino acids. V was shortened by 7 bases and J by 4 bases, with 12 bases between the two germline ends. The CDR3 nucleotides are TGTGCCAGTACACCCGGGGGCGCAGATACGCAGTATTTT. It specifies CASTPGGADTQYF.

The chain employs TRBV6-6 and TRBJ2-1; 7 bases are shared with TRBD2. This CDR3 has 14 amino acids. Germline V gives CDR1 MNHNY, CDR2 SVGAGI (reference sequence). V lost 7 bases, J lost 8 bases, and 11 bases stayed unmatched. CDR3: CASTGLAVPDEQFF. The CDR3 DNA sequence: TGTGCCAGCACCGGGCTAGCGGTCCCTGATGAGCAGTTCTTC.

The V gene is TRBV5-1, the J gene TRBJ2-7, with 9 bases aligning to TRBD1. The length of the CDR3 is 15 residues. V lost 5 bases to trimming and J lost 1 base; unmatched junction nucleotides: 7. Per germline, CDR1 SGHRS and CDR2 YFSETQ. For the CDR3, the DNA is TGCGCCAGCAGGGTTATGGGGACAGGGTCCTACGAGCAGTACTTC. It is translated as CASRVMGTGSYEQYF.

In DNA, the CDR3 is TGCGCCAGCAGCCCGTCGTCTGGCTCCTACGAGCAGTACTTC. It encodes CASSPSSGSYEQYF. V and J are TRBV4-3 and TRBJ2-7; the D is unclear. V was cut by 4 bases and J by 0 bases, with 10 bases left in between. The CDR3 runs to 14 residues. CDR1 and CDR2 from the germline V gene are LGHNA and YSLEER.

The chain has TRBV27 and TRBJ2-5; 15 bases map to TRBD2. The DNA end is more similar to TRBJ2-7, so the J call may be wrong. CDR1 and CDR2 from the germline V gene are MNHEY and SMNVEV (reference sequence). The CDR3 contains 18 residues. CDR3 residues: CASSPDGLAGGPGAEQYF. The CDR3 DNA sequence: TGTGCCAGCAGTCCGGACGGACTAGCGGGAGGGCCCGGGGCCGAGCAGTACTTC.

The genes are TRBV28 and TRBJ1-2; D not certain. Per germline, CDR1 MDHEN and CDR2 SYDVKM. The CDR3 totals 14 residues. V was clipped by 3 bases and J by 4 bases, with 12 bases between them. In DNA, the CDR3 is TGTGCCAGCAGTTTTCCACCCGCCTCCTATGGCTACACCTTC. Translated: CASSFPPASYGYTF.

As concerns this clone: The sample has other DNA sequences that encode this CDR3 too. This sequence joins TRBV27 and TRBJ2-2; D unresolved. V was trimmed by 2 bases and J by 4 bases, leaving 5 bases between them. Germline V lookup: CDR1 MNHEY, CDR2 SMNVEV (reference sequence). The CDR3 is 13 residues long. The CDR3 loop is CASSLRLTGELFF. In DNA, the CDR3 is TGTGCCAGCAGTTTAAGGCTCACCGGGGAGCTGTTTTTT.

This clone turned up a few times. Other nucleotide sequences from this sample produce the same CDR3. This chain joins TRBV7-9 and TRBJ2-7; unclear D gene. Germline loops: CDR1 SEHNR, CDR2 FQNEAQ (reference sequence). CDR3 length equals 14 residues. V dropped 0 bases and J dropped 0 bases, with 6 bases sitting between them. CDR3 residues: CASSLAGPSYEQYF. Written as DNA, the CDR3 is TGTGCCAGCAGCTTAGCAGGGCCCTCCTACGAGCAGTACTTC. Combining the CDR3 with reference TRBV7-9 and TRBJ2-7 gives the whole variable domain DTGVSQNPRHKITKRGQNVTFRCDPISEHNRLYWYRQTLGQGPEFLTYFQNEAQLEKSRLLSDRFSAERPKGSFSTLEIQRTEQGDSAMYLCASSLAGPSYEQYFGPGTRLTVT.

This chain uses TRBV4-1 with TRBJ2-5; D is tentatively TRBD1 or TRBD2 (5 bases each). The end of the DNA aligns better with TRBJ2-7, so the J call may be wrong. Germline V gene sequence: CDR1 MGHRA, CDR2 YSYEKL. The CDR3 totals 15 residues. CDR3 region: CASSRGVTGYYEQYF. Written as DNA, the CDR3 is TGCGCCAGCAGCCGAGGGGTCACAGGTTACTACGAGCAGTACTTC.

The chain joins TRBV30 to TRBJ2-1; D is perhaps TRBD2 (5 bases). V lost 0 bases and J lost 4, with 19 bases in between. The CDR3 covers 17 residues. The V gene's germline CDR1 is GTSNPN and CDR2 SVGIG (reference sequence). The CDR3 DNA reads as TGTGCCTGGAGTGTACCGGCTGTTGCGGGTTCATACAATGAGCAGTTCTTC. Protein sequence: CAWSVPAVAGSYNEQFF.

The CDR3 spells CASSRSGTDTGELFF. The CDR3 bases are TGTGCCAGCAGCAGATCCGGGACAGACACCGGGGAGCTGTTTTTT. V gene TRBV21-1 combines with J gene TRBJ2-2; no DNA check was done on the table's D call, TRBD1. TRBV21-1 is a pseudogene locus. This CDR3 comprises 15 residues.

J is TRBJ2-7 and V is TRBV9; 10 nucleotides line up with TRBD2. V lost 0 bases and J lost 1; bases outside the gene matches: 7. This CDR3 has 17 amino acids. Germline CDR1 SGDLS, CDR2 YYNGEE. The CDR3 protein is CASSVGLAGGGSYEQYF. The CDR3 coding sequence is TGTGCCAGCAGCGTAGGATTAGCGGGAGGTGGGTCCTACGAGCAGTACTTC.

Only one count was recorded for this clone. The chain employs TRBV27 and TRBJ2-5; 7 nucleotides agree with TRBD2. CDR3 size: 15 residues. Germline V gene lookup returns CDR1 MNHEY and CDR2 SMNVEV (reference sequence). Trimming at V came to 4 bases and at J to 5 bases, leaving 10 bases not matched to a gene. CDR3 coding DNA: TGTGCCAGCAGTTCCCAGGGAGGGGCTCGGGAGACCCAGTACTTC. It specifies CASSSQGGARETQYF.

The chain uses TRBV4-1 and TRBJ2-5; D perhaps matches TRBD2 (6 bases). The germline CDR1 and CDR2 sequences are MGHRA and YSYEKL. CDR3 length equals 13 residues. For the CDR3, the DNA is TGCGCAACTGGTAGCGGAAGACAAGAGACCCAGTACTTC. Its protein product is CATGSGRQETQYF.

V is TRBV4-1 and J is TRBJ1-1; the match to TRBD1 covers 9 bases. The CDR3 extends over 14 amino acids. V was clipped by 4 bases and J by 6 bases; unmatched bases: 6. Germline CDR1 is MGHRA and CDR2 is YSYEKL. CDR3 nucleotide sequence: TGCGCCAGCAGCCCGGGACAGGGAAGGCCTGAAGCTTTCTTT. The encoded protein is CASSPGQGRPEAFF.

V is TRBV28 and J is TRBJ2-5; D is undetermined. The V and J ends lost 10 bases and 4 bases respectively, with 10 bases between them. Germline-derived CDR1 and CDR2 are MDHEN and SYDVKM. CDR3 size: 11 residues. CDR3 residues: CATMRGETQYF. For the CDR3, the DNA is TGTGCCACCATGAGAGGAGAGACCCAGTACTTC.

Written as DNA, the CDR3 is TGTGCCAGCAGTTTAGTTTGGGAAGATGTACAAGAGACCCAGTACTTC. Translation gives CASSLVWEDVQETQYF. The chain recombines TRBV28 with TRBJ2-5; D not resolved. Trimming left V 2 bases short and J 2 bases short, with 15 bases between. The germline V gene encodes CDR1 MDHEN and CDR2 SYDVKM. This CDR3 has 16 residues. Full variable domain (outside the CDR3, taken from reference TRBV28 and TRBJ2-5): DVKVTQSSRYLVKRTGEKVFLECVQDMDHENMFWYRQDPGLGLRLIYFSYDVKMKEKGDIPEGYSVSREKKERFSLILESASTNQTSMYLCASSLVWEDVQETQYFGPGTRLLVL.

The chain has TRBV15 and TRBJ2-1, with a tentative D call TRBD1 (6 bases). CDR1 is LNHNV and CDR2 is YYDKDF in the germline V gene (reference sequence). The ends were cut back, 4 bases at V and 3 bases at J, with 7 bases in the middle. This CDR3 is 13 amino acids long. The CDR3 DNA is TGTGCCACCAGCAAGGGACACTACAATGAGCAGTTCTTC. This gives the protein CATSKGHYNEQFF.

J is TRBJ2-3 and V is TRBV27; tentative D call: TRBD1 (5 bases). The germline CDR1 and CDR2 sequences are MNHEY and SMNVEV (reference sequence). The CDR3 totals 14 residues. Trimming stripped 7 bases from V and 0 bases from J, with 11 bases between. The CDR3 sequence: CASKQRGSTDTQYF. For the CDR3, the DNA is TGTGCCAGCAAACAAAGGGGTAGCACAGATACGCAGTATTTT.

The chain combines TRBV27 with TRBJ2-3, with D unclear. Germline V gives CDR1 MNHEY, CDR2 SMNVEV (reference sequence). V was pared by 6 bases and J by 4 bases, with 20 bases between. The CDR3 consists of 16 residues. For the CDR3, the DNA is TGTGCCAGCAGAGCCTTGCCGGATGGGTGGGCAGATACGCAGTATTTT. This gives the protein CASRALPDGWADTQYF.

The CDR3, as DNA: TGCAGCGGCTCCGGGACTAGCGGGAACAATGAGCAGTTCTTC. Encoded protein: CSGSGTSGNNEQFF. This chain joins TRBV29-1 and TRBJ2-1, with 13 bases fitting TRBD2. The germline CDR1 and CDR2 sequences are SQVTM and ANQGSEA. J gave up 5 bases and V 7 bases, and 5 bases lay outside the gene matches. The CDR3 loop spans 14 amino acids.

The rearrangement joins TRBV5-4 to TRBJ2-5; 14 bases fit TRBD2. V was clipped by 4 bases and J by 11 bases; unmatched bases: 10. From germline, CDR1 is SGHNT and CDR2 YYREEE (reference sequence). The CDR3 runs to 15 residues. CDR3: CASSLRGLAGDEQYF. Here the CDR3 DNA reads TGTGCCAGCAGCCTCCGGGGACTAGCGGGAGATGAGCAGTACTTC.

The chain uses TRBV5-5 and TRBJ2-1, with 9 bases identical to TRBD2. Germline V CDR1 and CDR2: SGHKS, YYEKEE (reference sequence). CDR3 length equals 15 residues. V shed 4 bases and J 6 bases; nucleotides not matched to a gene: 8. DNA for the CDR3: TGTGCCAGCAGCCTCGGGACTAGCTTCCGCAATGAGCAGTTCTTC. It specifies CASSLGTSFRNEQFF.

The chain uses TRBV6-1 and TRBJ1-2, with D perhaps TRBD1 (5 bases). With 9 bases removed from V and 12 bases from J, the gap between germline ends came to 23 bases. The CDR3 sequence is 13 residues long. Germline V CDR1 and CDR2: MNHNS, SASEGT. The CDR3 DNA reads as TGTGCCAGTGACTCGGCAGGGTCCCGCGTCGACACCTTC. This codes for CASDSAGSRVDTF.

The chain has TRBV29-1 and TRBJ2-7; 8 nucleotides match TRBD1. Germline assignment: CDR1 SQVTM and CDR2 ANQGSEA. Trimming took 3 bases from V and 6 from J; bases not matched to a gene: 13. The CDR3 has 15 residues. This CDR3 is CSVEMSQGAGFEQYF. In DNA, the CDR3 is TGCAGCGTTGAGATGAGTCAGGGGGCAGGTTTCGAGCAGTACTTC.